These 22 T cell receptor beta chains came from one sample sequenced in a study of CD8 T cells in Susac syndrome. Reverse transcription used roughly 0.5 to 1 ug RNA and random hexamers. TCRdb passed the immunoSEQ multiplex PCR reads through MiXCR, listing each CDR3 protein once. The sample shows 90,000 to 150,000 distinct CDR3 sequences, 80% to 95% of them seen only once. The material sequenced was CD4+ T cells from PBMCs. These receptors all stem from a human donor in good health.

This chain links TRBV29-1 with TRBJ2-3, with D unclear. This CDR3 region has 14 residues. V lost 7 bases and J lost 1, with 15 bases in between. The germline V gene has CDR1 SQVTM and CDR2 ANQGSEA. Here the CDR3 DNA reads TGCAGCGCGAATGAAGGTCCTCGCACAGATACGCAGTATTTT. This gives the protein CSANEGPRTDTQYF.

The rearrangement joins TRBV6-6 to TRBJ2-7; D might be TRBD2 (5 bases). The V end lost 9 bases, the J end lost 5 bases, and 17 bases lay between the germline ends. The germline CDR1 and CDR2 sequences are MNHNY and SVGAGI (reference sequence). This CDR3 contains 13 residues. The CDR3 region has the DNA TGTGCCAGTAACCCCAGAGGGCTAAACGAGCAGTACTTC. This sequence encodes CASNPRGLNEQYF.

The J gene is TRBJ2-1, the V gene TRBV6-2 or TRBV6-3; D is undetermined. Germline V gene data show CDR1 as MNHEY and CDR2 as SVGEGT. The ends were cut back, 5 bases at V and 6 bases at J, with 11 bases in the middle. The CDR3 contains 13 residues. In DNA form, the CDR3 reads TGTGCCAGCAGTCTTGGACGGTCCAATGAGCAGTTCTTC. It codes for CASSLGRSNEQFF.

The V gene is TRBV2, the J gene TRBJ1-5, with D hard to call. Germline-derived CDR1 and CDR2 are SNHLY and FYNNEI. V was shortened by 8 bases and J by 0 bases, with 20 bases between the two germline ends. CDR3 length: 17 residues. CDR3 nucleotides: TGTGCCAGCGGGTCCCCTCGACGTACGGATAGCAATCAGCCCCAGCATTTT. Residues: CASGSPRRTDSNQPQHF.

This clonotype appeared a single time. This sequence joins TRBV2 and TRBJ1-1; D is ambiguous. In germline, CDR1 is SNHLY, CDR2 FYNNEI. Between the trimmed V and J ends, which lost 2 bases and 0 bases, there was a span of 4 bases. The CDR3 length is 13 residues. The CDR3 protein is CASSESLNTEAFF. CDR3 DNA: TGTGCCAGCAGTGAATCCCTGAACACTGAAGCTTTCTTT.

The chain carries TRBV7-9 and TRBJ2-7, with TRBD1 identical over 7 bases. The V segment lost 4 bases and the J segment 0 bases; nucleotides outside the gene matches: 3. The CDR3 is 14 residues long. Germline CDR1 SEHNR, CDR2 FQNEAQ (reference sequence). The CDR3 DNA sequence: TGTGCCAGCAGCTCAACAGGGGTCTCCTACGAGCAGTACTTC. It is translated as CASSSTGVSYEQYF.

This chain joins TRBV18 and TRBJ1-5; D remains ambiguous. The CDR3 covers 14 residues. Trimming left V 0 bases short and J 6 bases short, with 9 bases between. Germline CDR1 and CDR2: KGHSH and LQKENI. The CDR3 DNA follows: TGTGCCAGCTCACCACCCGGGGAGGCTCAGCCCCAGCATTTT. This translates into CASSPPGEAQPQHF.

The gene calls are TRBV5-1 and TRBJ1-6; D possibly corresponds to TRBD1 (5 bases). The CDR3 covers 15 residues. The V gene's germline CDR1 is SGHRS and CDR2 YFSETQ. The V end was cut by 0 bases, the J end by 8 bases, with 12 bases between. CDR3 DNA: TGCGCCAGCAGCTTGGCCATGCGACAGTATTCACCCCTCCACTTT. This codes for CASSLAMRQYSPLHF.

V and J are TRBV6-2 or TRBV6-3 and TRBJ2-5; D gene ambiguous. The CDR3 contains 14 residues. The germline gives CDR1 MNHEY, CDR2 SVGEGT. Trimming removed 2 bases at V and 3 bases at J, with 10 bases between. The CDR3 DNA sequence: TGTGCCAGCAGTTACATTCTCCCTGAAGAGACCCAGTACTTC. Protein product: CASSYILPEETQYF.

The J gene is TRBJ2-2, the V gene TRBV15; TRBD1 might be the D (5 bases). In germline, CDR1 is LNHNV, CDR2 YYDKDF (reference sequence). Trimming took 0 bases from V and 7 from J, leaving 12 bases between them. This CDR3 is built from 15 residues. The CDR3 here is CATSRDLGDIGELFF. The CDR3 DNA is TGTGCCACCAGCAGAGATTTAGGGGATATCGGGGAGCTGTTTTTT.

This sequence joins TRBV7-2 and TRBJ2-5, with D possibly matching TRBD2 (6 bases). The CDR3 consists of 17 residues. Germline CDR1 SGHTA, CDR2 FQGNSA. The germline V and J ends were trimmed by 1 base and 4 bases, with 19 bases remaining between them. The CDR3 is CASSLVGTAGIRETQYF. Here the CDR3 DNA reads TGTGCCAGCAGCTTAGTAGGAACGGCGGGGATCAGAGAGACCCAGTACTTC.

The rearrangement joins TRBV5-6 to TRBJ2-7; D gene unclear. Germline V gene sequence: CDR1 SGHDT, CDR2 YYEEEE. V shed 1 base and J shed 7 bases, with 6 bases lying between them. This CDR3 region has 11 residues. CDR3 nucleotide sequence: TGTGCCAGCAGCTTGATGGGGGAGCAGTACTTC. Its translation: CASSLMGEQYF.

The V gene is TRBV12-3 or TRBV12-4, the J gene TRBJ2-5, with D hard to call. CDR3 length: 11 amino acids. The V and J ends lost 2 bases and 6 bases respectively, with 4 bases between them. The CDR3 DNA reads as TGTGCCAGCAGTTTAAGAAAGACCCAGTACTTC. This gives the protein CASSLRKTQYF.

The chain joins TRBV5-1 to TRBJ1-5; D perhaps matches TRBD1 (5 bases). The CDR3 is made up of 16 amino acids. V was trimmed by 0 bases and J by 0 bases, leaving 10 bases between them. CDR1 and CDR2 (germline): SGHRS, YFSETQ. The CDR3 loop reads CASSLEPGGSNQPQHF. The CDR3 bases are TGCGCCAGCAGCTTGGAGCCCGGGGGTAGCAATCAGCCCCAGCATTTT.

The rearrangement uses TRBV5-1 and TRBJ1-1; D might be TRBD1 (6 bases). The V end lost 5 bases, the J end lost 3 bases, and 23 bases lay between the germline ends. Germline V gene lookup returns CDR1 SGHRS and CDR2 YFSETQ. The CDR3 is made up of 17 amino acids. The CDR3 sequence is CASSRDPTGGADTEAFF. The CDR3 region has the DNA TGCGCCAGCAGTCGCGACCCAACCGGGGGCGCGGACACTGAAGCTTTCTTT.

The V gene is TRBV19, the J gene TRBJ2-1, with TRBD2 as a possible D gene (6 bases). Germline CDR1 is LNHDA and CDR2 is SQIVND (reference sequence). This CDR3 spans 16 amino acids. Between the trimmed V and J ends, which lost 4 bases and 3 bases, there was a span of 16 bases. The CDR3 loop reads CASSSGSREHYNEQFF. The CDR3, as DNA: TGTGCCAGTAGTAGCGGGTCCCGGGAGCACTACAATGAGCAGTTCTTC.

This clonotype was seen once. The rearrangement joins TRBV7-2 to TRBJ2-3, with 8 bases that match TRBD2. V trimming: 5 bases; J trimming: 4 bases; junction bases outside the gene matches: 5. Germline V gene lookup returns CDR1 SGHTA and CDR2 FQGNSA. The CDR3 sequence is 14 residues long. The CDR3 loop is CASSPTSAADTQYF. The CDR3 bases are TGTGCCAGCAGCCCGACTAGCGCTGCAGATACGCAGTATTTT.

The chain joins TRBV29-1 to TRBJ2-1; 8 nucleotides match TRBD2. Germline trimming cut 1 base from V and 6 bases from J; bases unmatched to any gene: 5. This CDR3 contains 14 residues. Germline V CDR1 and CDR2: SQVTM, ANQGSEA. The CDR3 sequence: CSVEGASGRNEQFF. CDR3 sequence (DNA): TGCAGCGTTGAAGGCGCTAGCGGGCGCAATGAGCAGTTCTTC.

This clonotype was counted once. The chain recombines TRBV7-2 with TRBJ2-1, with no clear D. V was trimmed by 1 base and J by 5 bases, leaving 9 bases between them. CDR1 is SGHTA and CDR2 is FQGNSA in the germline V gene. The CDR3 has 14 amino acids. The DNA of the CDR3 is TGTGCCAGCAGCTTAGACCCCCACAACAATGAGCAGTTCTTC. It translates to CASSLDPHNNEQFF.

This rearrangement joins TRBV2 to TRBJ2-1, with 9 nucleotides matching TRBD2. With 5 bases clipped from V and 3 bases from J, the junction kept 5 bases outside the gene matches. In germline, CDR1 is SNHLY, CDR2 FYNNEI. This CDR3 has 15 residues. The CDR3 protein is CASSPTSGIYNEQFF. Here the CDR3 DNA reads TGTGCCAGCAGTCCGACTAGCGGAATCTACAATGAGCAGTTCTTC. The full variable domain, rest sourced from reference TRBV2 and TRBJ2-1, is EPEVTQTPSHQVTQMGQEVILRCVPISNHLYFYWYRQILGQKVEFLVSFYNNEISEKSEIFDDQFSVERPDGSNFTLKIRSTKLEDSAMYFCASSPTSGIYNEQFFGPGTRLTVL.

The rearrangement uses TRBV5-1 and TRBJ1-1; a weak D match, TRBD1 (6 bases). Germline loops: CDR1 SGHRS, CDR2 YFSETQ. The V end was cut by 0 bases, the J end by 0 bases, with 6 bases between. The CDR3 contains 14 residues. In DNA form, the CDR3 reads TGCGCCAGCAGCTTGGAGGGGGTGAACACTGAAGCTTTCTTT. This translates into CASSLEGVNTEAFF.

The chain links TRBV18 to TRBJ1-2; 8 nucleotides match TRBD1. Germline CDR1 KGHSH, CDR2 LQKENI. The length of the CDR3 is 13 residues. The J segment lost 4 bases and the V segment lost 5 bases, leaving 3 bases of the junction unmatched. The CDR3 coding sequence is TGTGCCAGCTCATCCGGACAGGGCTATGGCTACACCTTC. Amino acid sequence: CASSSGQGYGYTF.